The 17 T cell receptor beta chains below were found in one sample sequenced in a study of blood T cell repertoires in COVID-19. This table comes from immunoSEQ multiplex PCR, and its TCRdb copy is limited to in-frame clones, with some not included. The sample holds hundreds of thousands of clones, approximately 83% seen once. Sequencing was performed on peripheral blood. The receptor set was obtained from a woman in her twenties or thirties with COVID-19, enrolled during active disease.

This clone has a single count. The chain's CDR3 is CASSPEPRSSSYNEQFF. In DNA form, the CDR3 reads TGTGCCAGCAGCCCGGAACCGAGGTCAAGCTCCTACAATGAGCAGTTCTTC. The V gene is TRBV7-8, the J gene TRBJ2-1, with unresolved D. There are 17 residues in the CDR3. V was trimmed by 5 bases and J by 0 bases, leaving 17 bases between them. Germline-derived CDR1 and CDR2 are SGHVS and FQNEAQ.

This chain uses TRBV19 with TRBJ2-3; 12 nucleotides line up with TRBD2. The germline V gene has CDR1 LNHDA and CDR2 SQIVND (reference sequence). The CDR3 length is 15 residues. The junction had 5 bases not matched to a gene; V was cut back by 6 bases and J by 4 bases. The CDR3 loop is CASRELAGGSDTQYF. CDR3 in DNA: TGTGCCAGTAGGGAACTAGCGGGGGGATCAGATACGCAGTATTTT.

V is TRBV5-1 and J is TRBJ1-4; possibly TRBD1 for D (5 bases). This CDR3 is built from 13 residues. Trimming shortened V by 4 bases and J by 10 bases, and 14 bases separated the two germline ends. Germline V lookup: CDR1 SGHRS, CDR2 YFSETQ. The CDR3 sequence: CASSPDMVSKLFF. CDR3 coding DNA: TGCGCCAGCAGCCCGGACATGGTGTCAAAACTGTTTTTT. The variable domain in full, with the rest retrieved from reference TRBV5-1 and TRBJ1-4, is KAGVTQTPRYLIKTRGQQVTLSCSPISGHRSVSWYQQTPGQGLQFLFEYFSETQRNKGNFPGRFSGRQFSNSRSEMNVSTLELGDSALYLCASSPDMVSKLFFGSGTQLSVL.

The CDR3 DNA is TGTGCTAGTGGTTTGGCGGGGATAACCTACGAGCAGTACTTC. The encoded protein is CASGLAGITYEQYF. The chain employs TRBV12-5 and TRBJ2-7, with D possibly matching TRBD2 (5 bases). The CDR3 length is 14 residues. With 1 base removed from V and 2 bases from J, the gap between germline ends came to 9 bases. Germline CDR1 reads LGHNT; CDR2 reads FRNRAP.

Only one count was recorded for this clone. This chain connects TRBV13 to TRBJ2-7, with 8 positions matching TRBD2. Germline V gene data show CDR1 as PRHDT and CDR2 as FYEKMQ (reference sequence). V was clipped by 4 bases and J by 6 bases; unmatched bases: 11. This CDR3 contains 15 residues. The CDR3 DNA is TGTGCCAGCAGCTCAGCGGGAGCACCTGAGGGCGAGCAGTACTTC. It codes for CASSSAGAPEGEQYF.

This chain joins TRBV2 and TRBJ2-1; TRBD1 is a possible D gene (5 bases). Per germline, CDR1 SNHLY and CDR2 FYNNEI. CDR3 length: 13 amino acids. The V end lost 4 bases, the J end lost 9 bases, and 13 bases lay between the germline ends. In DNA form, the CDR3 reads TGTGCCAGCAGTGGTCTAGGGGCCGGTGAGCAGTTCTTC. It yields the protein CASSGLGAGEQFF. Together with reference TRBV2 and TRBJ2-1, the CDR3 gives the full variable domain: EPEVTQTPSHQVTQMGQEVILRCVPISNHLYFYWYRQILGQKVEFLVSFYNNEISEKSEIFDDQFSVERPDGSNFTLKIRSTKLEDSAMYFCASSGLGAGEQFFGPGTRLTVL.

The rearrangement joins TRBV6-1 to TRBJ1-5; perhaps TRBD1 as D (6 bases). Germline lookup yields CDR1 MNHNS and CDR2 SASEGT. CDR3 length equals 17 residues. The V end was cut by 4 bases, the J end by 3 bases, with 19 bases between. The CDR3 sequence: CASSGDRIKAHNQPQHF. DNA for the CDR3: TGTGCCAGCAGTGGCGACAGGATCAAGGCCCACAATCAGCCCCAGCATTTT.

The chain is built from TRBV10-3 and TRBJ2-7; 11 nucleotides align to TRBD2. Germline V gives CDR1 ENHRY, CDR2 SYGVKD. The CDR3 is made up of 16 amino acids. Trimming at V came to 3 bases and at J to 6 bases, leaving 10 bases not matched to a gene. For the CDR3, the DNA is TGTGCCATCAGTGAAAGGGAAACTAGCGGGGGTGCCGAGCAGTACTTC. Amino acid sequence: CAISERETSGGAEQYF.

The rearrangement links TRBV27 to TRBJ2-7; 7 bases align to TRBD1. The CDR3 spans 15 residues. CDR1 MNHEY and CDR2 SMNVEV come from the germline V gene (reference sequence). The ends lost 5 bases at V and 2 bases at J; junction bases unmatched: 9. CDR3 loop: CASSEAGTAAYEQYF. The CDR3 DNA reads TGTGCCAGCAGTGAAGCCGGGACAGCTGCCTACGAGCAGTACTTC.

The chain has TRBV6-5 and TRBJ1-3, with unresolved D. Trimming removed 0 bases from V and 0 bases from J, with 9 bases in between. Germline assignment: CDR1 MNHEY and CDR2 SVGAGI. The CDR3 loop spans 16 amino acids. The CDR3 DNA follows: TGTGCCAGCAGTTACTCGAGTTACGGCTCTGGAAACACCATATATTTT. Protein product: CASSYSSYGSGNTIYF.

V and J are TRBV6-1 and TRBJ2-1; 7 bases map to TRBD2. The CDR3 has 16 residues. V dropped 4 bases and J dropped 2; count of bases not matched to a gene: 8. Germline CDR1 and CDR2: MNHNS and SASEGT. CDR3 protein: CASSGPGGITYNEQFF. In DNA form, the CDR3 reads TGTGCCAGCAGTGGCCCCGGGGGGATTACCTACAATGAGCAGTTCTTC.

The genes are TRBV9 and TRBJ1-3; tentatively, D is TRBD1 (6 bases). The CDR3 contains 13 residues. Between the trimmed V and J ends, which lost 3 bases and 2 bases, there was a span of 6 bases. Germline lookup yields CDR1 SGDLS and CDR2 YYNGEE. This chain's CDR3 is CASSGQAGNTIYF. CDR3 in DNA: TGTGCCAGCAGCGGACAGGCTGGAAACACCATATATTTT.

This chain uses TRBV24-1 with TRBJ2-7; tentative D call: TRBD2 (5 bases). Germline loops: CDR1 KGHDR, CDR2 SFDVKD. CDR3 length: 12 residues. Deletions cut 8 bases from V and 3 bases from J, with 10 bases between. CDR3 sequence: CATTPGGYEQYF. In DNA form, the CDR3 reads TGTGCCACCACACCAGGAGGCTACGAGCAGTACTTC.

CDR3 DNA sequence: TGTGCCAGCAGTTACCCGGGGGGCTACTACGAGCAGTACTTC. As protein: CASSYPGGYYEQYF. The chain joins TRBV6-2 or TRBV6-3 to TRBJ2-7, with TRBD2 as a possible D gene (7 bases). The CDR3 runs to 14 residues. The ends were cut back, 2 bases at V and 3 bases at J, with 11 bases in the middle. Per germline, CDR1 MNHEY and CDR2 SVGEGT.

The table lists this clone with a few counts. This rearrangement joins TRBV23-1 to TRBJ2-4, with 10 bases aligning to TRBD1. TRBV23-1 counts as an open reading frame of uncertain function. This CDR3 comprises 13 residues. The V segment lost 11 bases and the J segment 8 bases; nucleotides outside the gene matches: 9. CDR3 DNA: TGCGCCGGGACAGGGGCCGGTGGATACATTCAGTACTTC. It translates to CAGTGAGGYIQYF.

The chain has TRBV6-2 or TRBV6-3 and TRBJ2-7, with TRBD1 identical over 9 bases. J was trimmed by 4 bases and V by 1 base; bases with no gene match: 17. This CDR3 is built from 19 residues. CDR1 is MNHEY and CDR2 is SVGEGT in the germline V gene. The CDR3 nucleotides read TGTGCCAGCAGTTACTACAATCTTGGACAGGGGCGAAATGATTACGAGCAGTACTTC. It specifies CASSYYNLGQGRNDYEQYF.

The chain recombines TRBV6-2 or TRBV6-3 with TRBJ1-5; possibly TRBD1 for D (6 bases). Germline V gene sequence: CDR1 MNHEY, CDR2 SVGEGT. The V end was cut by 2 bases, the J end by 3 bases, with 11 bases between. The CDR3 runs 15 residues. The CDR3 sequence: CASSYPRTDNQPQHF. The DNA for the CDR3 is TGTGCCAGCAGTTACCCTAGGACAGACAATCAGCCCCAGCATTTT.